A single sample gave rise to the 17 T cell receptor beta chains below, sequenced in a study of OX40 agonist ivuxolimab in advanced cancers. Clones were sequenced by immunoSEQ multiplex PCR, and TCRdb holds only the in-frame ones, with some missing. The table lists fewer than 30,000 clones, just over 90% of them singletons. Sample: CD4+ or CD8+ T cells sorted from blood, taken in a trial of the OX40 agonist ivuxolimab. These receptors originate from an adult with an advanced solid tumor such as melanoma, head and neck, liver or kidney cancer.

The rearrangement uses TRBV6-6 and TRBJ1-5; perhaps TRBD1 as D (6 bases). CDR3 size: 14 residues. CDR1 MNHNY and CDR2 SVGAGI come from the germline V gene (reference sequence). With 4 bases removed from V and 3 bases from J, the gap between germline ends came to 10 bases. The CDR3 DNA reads TGTGCCAGCAGTTCTGGACAGCCCAATCAGCCCCAGCATTTT. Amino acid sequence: CASSSGQPNQPQHF.

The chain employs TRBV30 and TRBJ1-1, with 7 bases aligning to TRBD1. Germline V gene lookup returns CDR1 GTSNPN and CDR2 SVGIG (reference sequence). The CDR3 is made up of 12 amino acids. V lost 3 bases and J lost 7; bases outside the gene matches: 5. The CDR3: CAWRQGPVEAFF. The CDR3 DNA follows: TGTGCCTGGAGACAGGGGCCGGTTGAAGCTTTCTTT.

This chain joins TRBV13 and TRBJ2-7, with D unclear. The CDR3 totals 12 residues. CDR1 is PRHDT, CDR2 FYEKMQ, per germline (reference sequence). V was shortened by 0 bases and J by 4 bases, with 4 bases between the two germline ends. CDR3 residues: CASSLGGYEQYF. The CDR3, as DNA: TGTGCCAGCAGCTTAGGCGGGTACGAGCAGTACTTC.

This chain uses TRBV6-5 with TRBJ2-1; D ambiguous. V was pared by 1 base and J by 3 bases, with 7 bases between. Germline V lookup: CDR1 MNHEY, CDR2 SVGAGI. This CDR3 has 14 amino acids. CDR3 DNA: TGTGCCAGCAGTTACTTTGGCGGCTACAATGAGCAGTTCTTC. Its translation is CASSYFGGYNEQFF.

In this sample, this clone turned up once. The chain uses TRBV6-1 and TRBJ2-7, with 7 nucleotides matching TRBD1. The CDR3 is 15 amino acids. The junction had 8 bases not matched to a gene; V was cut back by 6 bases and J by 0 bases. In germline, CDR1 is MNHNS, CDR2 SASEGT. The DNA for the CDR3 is TGTGCCAGCAGAAATACAGGGGACAGCTCCTACGAGCAGTACTTC. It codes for CASRNTGDSSYEQYF.

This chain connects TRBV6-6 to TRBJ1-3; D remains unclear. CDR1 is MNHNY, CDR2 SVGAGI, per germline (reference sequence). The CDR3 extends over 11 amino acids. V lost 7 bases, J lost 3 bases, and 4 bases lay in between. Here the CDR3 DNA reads TGTGCCAGCACCAATGGAAACACCATATATTTT. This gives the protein CASTNGNTIYF.

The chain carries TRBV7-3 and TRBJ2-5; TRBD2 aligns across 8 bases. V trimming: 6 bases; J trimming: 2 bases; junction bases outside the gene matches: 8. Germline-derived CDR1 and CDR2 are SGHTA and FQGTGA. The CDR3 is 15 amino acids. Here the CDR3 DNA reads TGTGCCAGCAGTCCCAGCGGGGGACTACAAGAGACCCAGTACTTC. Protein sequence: CASSPSGGLQETQYF.

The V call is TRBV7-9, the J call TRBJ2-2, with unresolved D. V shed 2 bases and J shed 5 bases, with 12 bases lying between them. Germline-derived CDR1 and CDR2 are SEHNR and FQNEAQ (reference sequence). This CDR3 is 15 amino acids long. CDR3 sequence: CASSLSPRVTGELFF. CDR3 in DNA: TGTGCCAGCAGCTTATCTCCGCGAGTTACCGGGGAGCTGTTTTTT. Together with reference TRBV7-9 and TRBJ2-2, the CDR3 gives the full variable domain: DTGVSQNPRHKITKRGQNVTFRCDPISEHNRLYWYRQTLGQGPEFLTYFQNEAQLEKSRLLSDRFSAERPKGSFSTLEIQRTEQGDSAMYLCASSLSPRVTGELFFGEGSRLTVL.

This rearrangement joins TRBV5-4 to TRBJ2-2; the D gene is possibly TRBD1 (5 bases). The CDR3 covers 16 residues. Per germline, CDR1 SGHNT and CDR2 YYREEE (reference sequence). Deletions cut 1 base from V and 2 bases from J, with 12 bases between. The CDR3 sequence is CASSLYYGANTGELFF. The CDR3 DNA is TGTGCCAGCAGCTTGTATTATGGGGCAAACACCGGGGAGCTGTTTTTT.

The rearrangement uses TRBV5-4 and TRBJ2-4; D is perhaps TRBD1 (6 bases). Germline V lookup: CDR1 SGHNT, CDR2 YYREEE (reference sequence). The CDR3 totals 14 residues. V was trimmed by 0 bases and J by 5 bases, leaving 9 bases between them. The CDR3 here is CASSLADSQNIQYF. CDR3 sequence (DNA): TGTGCCAGCAGCTTGGCGGACAGCCAAAACATTCAGTACTTC.

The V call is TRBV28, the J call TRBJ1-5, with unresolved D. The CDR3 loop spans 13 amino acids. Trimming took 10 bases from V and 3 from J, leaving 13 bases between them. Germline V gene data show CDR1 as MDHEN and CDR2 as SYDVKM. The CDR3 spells CATEPQNNQPQHF. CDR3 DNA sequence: TGTGCCACTGAGCCACAGAACAATCAGCCCCAGCATTTT.

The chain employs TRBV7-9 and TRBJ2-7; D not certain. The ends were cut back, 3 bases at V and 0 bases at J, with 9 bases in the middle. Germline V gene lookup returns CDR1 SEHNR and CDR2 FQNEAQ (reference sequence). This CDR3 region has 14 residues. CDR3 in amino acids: CASSLSIGSYEQYF. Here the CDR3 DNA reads TGTGCCAGCAGCTTGTCGATCGGCTCCTACGAGCAGTACTTC.

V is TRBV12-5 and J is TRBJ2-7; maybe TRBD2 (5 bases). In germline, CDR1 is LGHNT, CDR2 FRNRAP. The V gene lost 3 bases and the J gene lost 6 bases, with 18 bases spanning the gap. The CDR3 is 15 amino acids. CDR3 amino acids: CASGFGTLLGSEQYF. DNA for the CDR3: TGTGCTAGTGGTTTTGGCACCTTACTAGGGAGCGAGCAGTACTTC.

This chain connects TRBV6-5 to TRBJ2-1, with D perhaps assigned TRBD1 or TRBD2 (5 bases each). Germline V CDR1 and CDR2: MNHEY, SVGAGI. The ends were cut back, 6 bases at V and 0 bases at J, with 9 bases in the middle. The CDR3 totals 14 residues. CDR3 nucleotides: TGTGCCAGCAGGGGACGAAGCTCCTACAATGAGCAGTTCTTC. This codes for CASRGRSSYNEQFF.

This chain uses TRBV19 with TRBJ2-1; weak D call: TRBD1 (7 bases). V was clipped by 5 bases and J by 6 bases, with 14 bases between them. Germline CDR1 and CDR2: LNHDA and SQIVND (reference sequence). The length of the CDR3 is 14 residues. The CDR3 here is CASSQGGAVNEQFF. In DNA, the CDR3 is TGTGCCAGTAGTCAGGGGGGAGCGGTCAATGAGCAGTTCTTC. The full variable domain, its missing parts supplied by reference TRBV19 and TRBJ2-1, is DGGITQSPKYLFRKEGQNVTLSCEQNLNHDAMYWYRQDPGQGLRLIYYSQIVNDFQKGDIAEGYSVSREKKESFPLTVTSAQKNPTAFYLCASSQGGAVNEQFFGPGTRLTVL.

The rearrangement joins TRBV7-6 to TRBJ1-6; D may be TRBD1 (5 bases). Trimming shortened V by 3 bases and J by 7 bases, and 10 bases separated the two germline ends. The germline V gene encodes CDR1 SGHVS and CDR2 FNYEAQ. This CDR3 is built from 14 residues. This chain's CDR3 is CASSFGANNSPLHF. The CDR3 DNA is TGTGCCAGCAGCTTTGGGGCCAACAATTCACCCCTCCACTTT.

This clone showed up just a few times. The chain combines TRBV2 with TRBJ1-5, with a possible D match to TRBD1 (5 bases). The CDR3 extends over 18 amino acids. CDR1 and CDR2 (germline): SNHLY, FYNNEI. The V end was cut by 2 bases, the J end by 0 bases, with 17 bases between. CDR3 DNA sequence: TGTGCCAGCAGTGAAAGTTTGGCAGGGACCATTAGCAATCAGCCCCAGCATTTT. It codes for CASSESLAGTISNQPQHF.